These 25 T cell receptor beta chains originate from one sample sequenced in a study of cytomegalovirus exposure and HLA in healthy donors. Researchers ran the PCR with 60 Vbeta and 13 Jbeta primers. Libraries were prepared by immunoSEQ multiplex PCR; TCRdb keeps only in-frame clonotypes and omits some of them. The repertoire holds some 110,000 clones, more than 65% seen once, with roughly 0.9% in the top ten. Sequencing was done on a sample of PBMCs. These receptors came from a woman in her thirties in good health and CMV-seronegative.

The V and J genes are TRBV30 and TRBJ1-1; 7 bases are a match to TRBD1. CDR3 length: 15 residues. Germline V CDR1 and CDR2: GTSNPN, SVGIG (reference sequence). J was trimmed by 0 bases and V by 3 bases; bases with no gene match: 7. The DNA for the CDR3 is TGTGCCTGGAGCATGACAGGGATGTTGAACACTGAAGCTTTCTTT. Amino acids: CAWSMTGMLNTEAFF.

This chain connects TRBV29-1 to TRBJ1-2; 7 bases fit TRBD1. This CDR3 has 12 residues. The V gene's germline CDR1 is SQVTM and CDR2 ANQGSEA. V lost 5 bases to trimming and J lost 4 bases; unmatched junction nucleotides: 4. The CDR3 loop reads CSVTGVPYGYTF. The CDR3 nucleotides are TGCAGCGTTACAGGGGTTCCCTATGGCTACACCTTC.

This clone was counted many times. CDR3 region: CASSAMPGQGTDTQYF. The CDR3 coding sequence is TGTGCCAGCAGTGCCATGCCGGGACAGGGCACAGATACGCAGTATTTT. The V and J genes are TRBV6-1 and TRBJ2-3, with 8 bases aligning to TRBD1. With V trimmed by 4 bases and J by 1 base, 7 bases remained unmatched. This CDR3 comprises 16 residues. The germline gives CDR1 MNHNS, CDR2 SASEGT.

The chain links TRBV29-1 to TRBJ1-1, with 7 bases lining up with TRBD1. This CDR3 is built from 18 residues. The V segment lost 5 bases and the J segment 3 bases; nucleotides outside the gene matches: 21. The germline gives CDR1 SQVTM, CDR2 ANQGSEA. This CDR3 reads CSVPPRHPGQVRDTEAFF. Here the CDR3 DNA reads TGCAGCGTTCCCCCGCGTCACCCAGGACAGGTTAGGGACACTGAAGCTTTCTTT. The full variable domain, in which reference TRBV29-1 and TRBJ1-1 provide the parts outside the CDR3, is SAVISQKPSRDICQRGTSLTIQCQVDSQVTMMFWYRQQPGQSLTLIATANQGSEATYESGFVIDKFPISRPNLTFSTLTVSNMSPEDSSIYLCSVPPRHPGQVRDTEAFFGQGTRLTVV.

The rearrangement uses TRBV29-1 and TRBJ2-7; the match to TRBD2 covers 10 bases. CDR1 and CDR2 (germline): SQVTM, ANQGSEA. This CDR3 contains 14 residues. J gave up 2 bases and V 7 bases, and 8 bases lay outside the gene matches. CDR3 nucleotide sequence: TGCAGCGCGTCGCGACTAGCGGGCCCCTACGAGCAGTACTTC. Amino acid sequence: CSASRLAGPYEQYF.

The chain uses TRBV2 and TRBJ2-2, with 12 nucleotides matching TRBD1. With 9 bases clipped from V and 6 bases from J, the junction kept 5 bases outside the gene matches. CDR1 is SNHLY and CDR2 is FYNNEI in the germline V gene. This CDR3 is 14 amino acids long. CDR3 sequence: CARGTGGASGELFF. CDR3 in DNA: TGTGCCAGGGGGACAGGGGGCGCCTCCGGGGAGCTGTTTTTT.

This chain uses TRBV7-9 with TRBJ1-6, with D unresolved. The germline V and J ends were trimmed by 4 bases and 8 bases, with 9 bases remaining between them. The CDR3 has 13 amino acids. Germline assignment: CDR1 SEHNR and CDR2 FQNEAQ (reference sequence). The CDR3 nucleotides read TGTGCCAGCAGCTCGGACGGGGATTCACCCCTCCACTTT. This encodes CASSSDGDSPLHF.

CDR3 amino acids: CASTGRGSEKLFF. As DNA, the CDR3 is TGTGCCAGTACGGGGAGGGGAAGTGAAAAACTGTTTTTT. The chain links TRBV6-5 to TRBJ1-4; D possibly corresponds to TRBD1 (5 bases). Trimming cost V 9 bases and J 7 bases, with 15 bases left between them. The CDR3 is 13 amino acids. Germline loops: CDR1 MNHEY, CDR2 SVGAGI.

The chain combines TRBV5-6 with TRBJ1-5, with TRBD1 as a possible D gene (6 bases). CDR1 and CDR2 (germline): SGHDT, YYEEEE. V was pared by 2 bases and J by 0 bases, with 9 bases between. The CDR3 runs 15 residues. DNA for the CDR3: TGTGCCAGCAGCTTAGGGACAACTAGCAATCAGCCCCAGCATTTT. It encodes CASSLGTTSNQPQHF.

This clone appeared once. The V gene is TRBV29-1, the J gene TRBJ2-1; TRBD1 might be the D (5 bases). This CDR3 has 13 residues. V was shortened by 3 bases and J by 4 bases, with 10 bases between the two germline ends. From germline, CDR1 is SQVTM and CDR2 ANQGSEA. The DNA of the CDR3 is TGCAGCGTTGATTGGGGCCCGTACAATGAGCAGTTCTTC. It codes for CSVDWGPYNEQFF.

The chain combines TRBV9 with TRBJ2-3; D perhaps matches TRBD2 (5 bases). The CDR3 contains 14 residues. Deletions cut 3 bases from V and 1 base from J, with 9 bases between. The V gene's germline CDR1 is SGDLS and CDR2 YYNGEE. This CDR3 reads CASSAPRGTDTQYF. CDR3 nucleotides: TGTGCCAGCAGCGCTCCGAGGGGCACAGATACGCAGTATTTT.

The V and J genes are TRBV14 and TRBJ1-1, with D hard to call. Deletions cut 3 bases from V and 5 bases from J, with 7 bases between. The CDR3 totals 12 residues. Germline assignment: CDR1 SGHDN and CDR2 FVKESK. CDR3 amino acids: CASSHRGTEAFF. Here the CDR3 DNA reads TGTGCCAGCAGCCATCGAGGGACTGAAGCTTTCTTT.

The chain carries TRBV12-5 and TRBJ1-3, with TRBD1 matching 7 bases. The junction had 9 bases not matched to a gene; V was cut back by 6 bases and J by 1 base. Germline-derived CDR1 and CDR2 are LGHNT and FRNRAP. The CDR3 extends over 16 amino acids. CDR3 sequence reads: CASGPGQIISGNTIYF. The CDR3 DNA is TGTGCTAGTGGACCGGGACAGATTATTTCTGGAAACACCATATATTTT.

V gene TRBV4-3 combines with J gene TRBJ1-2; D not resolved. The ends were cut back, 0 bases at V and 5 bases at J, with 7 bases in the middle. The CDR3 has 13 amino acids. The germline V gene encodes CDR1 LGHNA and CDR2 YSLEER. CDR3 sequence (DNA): TGCGCCAGCAGCCAAGATGGGCAGTATGGCTACACCTTC. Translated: CASSQDGQYGYTF.

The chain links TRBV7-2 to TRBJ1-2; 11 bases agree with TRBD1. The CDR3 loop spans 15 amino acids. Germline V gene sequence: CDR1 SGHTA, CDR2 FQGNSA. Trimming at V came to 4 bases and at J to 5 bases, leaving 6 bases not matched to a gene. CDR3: CASSWGTGGSYGYTF. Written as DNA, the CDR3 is TGTGCCAGCAGCTGGGGGACAGGGGGGAGTTATGGCTACACCTTC.

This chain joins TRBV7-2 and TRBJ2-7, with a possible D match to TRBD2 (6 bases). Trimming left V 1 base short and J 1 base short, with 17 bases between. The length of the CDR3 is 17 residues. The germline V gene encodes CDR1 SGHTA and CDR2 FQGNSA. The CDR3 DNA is TGTGCCAGCAGCTTAGTCTCGGGAGTTCATCCTTCCTACGAGCAGTACTTC. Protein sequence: CASSLVSGVHPSYEQYF.

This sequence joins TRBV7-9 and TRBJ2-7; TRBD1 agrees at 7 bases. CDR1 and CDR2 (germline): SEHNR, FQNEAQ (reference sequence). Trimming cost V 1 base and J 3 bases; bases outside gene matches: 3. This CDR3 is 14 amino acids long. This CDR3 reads CASSLGGGLYEQYF. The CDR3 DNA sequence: TGTGCCAGCAGCTTAGGAGGGGGCCTCTACGAGCAGTACTTC. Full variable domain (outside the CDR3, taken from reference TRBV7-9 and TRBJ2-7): DTGVSQNPRHKITKRGQNVTFRCDPISEHNRLYWYRQTLGQGPEFLTYFQNEAQLEKSRLLSDRFSAERPKGSFSTLEIQRTEQGDSAMYLCASSLGGGLYEQYFGPGTRLTVT.

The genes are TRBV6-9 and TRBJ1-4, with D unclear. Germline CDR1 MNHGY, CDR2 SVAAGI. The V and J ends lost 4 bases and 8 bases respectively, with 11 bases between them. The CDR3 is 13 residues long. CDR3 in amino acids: CASSLGRKEKLFF. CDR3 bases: TGTGCCAGCAGTTTGGGCCGTAAGGAAAAACTGTTTTTT.

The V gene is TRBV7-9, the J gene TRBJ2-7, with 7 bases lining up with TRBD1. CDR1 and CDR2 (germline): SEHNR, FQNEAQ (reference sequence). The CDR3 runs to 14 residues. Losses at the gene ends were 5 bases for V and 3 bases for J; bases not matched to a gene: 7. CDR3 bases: TGTGCCAGCAGCGTGGGACAGTCCCTCTACGAGCAGTACTTC. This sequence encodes CASSVGQSLYEQYF.

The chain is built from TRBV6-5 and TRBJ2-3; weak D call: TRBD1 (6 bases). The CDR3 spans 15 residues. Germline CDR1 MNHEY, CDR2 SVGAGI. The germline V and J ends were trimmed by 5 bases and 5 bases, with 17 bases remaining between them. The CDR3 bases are TGTGCCAGCAGTCTAGGGGGAGCCTACGGAGATACGCAGTATTTT. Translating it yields CASSLGGAYGDTQYF.

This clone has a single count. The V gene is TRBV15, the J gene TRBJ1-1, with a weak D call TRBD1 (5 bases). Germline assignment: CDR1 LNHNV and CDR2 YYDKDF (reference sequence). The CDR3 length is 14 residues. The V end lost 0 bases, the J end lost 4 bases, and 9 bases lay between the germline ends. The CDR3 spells CATSRDRVFTEAFF. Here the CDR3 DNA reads TGTGCCACCAGCAGAGACAGGGTTTTCACTGAAGCTTTCTTT.

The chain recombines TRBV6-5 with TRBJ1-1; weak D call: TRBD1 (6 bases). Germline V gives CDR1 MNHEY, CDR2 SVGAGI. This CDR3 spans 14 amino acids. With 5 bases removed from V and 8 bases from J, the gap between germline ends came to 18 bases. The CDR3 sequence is CASSPRTESGEAFF. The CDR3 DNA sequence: TGTGCCAGCAGTCCACGGACAGAGAGCGGCGAAGCTTTCTTT.

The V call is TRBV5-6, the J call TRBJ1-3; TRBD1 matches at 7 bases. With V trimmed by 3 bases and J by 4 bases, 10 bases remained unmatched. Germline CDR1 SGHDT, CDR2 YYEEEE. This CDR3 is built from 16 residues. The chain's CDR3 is CASSSRTGSGGNTIYF. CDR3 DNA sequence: TGTGCCAGCAGCTCCCGGACAGGATCGGGGGGAAACACCATATATTTT.

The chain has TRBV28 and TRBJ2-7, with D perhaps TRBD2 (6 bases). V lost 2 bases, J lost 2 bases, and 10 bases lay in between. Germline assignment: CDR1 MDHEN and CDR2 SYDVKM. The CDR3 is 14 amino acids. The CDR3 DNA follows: TGTGCCAGCAGTTTAGTCGGGGAGGCCTACGAGCAGTACTTC. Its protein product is CASSLVGEAYEQYF. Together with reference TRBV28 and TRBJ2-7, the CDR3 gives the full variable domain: DVKVTQSSRYLVKRTGEKVFLECVQDMDHENMFWYRQDPGLGLRLIYFSYDVKMKEKGDIPEGYSVSREKKERFSLILESASTNQTSMYLCASSLVGEAYEQYFGPGTRLTVT.

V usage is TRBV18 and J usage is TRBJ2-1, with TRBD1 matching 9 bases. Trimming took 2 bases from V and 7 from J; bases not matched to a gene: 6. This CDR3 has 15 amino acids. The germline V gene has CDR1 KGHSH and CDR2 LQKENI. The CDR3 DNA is TGTGCCAGCTCACCAGGACAGGGGCGTAGGAATGAGCAGTTCTTC. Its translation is CASSPGQGRRNEQFF.